The sequence of this T cell receptor beta chain was determined in a study of CD8+CD57+ T cells in acquired aplastic anemia. The V end was cut by 4 bases, the J end by 6 bases, with 5 bases between. The CDR3 runs 11 residues. Germline V CDR1 and CDR2: SNHLY, FYNNEI. This clonotype appeared once. CDR3 and TCR beta VDJ profiling relied on genomic DNA as the template. TCRdb analysed the reads with MiXCR anew, one entry per CDR3 protein. The table has roughly 180,000 distinct CDR3 sequences, under 55% seen once; the top ten hold 2.9%. The V and J genes are TRBV2 and TRBJ2-3; D unresolved. The clonotype originates from a human donor in good health. The sample consisted of sorted CD4+, CD8+, or CD8+CD57+ T cells (not recorded which) from PBMCs. CDR3 amino acids: CASSAADTQYF. In DNA form, the CDR3 reads TGTGCCAGCAGTGCCGCCGATACGCAGTATTTT.